A selection of T cell receptor beta chains follows, all from one sample in a study of shared clonotypes between healthy human individuals. Assay: immunoSEQ multiplex PCR; the TCRdb copy retains only in-frame clones and omits some. The repertoire consists of some 680,000 clones, with less than 80% occurring once and the leading ten covering around 2%. Sample: memory CD4+ T cells sorted from blood. The source of these receptors is a woman in her thirties in good health. Each CDR3 is given with its conserved first and last residue. The D gene is left open where the match is weak.

.,TRBJ2-2,TRBV5-1,CASSLGGETGELFF
.,TRBJ1-4,TRBV6-5,CASSYSAGEKLFF
.,TRBJ2-1,TRBV4-2,CASSQEASSYNEQFF
.,TRBJ1-2,TRBV27,CASLPSVISSYGYTF
.,TRBJ2-1,TRBV4-2,CASSQGGSRLGEQFF
.,TRBJ2-7,TRBV10-3,CAIMEGSNSYEQYF
.,TRBJ2-6,TRBV6-5,CASSYVHSGANVLTF
TRBD2,TRBJ2-4,TRBV9,CASSVGSGGENIQYF
.,TRBJ1-1,TRBV19,CASSPGGVNTEAFF
.,TRBJ1-5,TRBV11-2,CASSRGQGGNQPQHF
TRBD2,TRBJ2-1,TRBV4-2,CASRPGTSYNEQFF
.,TRBJ2-2,TRBV27,CASSFGGYTGELFF
.,TRBJ2-7,TRBV6-1,CARMGIRGSYEQYF
TRBD2,TRBJ2-1,TRBV6-5,CATSDSGRANNEQFF
.,TRBJ1-3,TRBV18,CASSLGTSGNTIYF
TRBD2,TRBJ2-2,TRBV19,CASTSTSRHTGELFF
TRBD1,TRBJ2-5,TRBV6-1,CASRLGQGTVTQYF
.,TRBJ1-5,TRBV6-1,CASSPQGPQFQPQHF
.,TRBJ2-5,TRBV27,CASSLSSLRETQYF
.,TRBJ2-5,TRBV27,CASSFGTGTQYF
.,TRBJ2-7,TRBV15,CATSEEQATVREQYF
.,TRBJ2-5,TRBV5-1,CASSLEGETQYF
.,TRBJ2-5,TRBV7-7,CASSPRVGGETQYF
TRBD1,TRBJ2-7,TRBV5-4,CASSLQGAYEQYF
.,TRBJ2-5,TRBV11-1,CASSPQGLQETQYF
TRBD2,TRBJ2-5,TRBV5-4,CASSSGLAGGYQETQYF
.,TRBJ2-2,TRBV5-1,CASSLQGQNTGELFF
.,TRBJ2-3,TRBV30,CAWSGAEGTDTQYF
.,TRBJ2-1,TRBV10-3,CAISERDEQFF
TRBD1,TRBJ2-1,TRBV29-1,CSVGFGTGVNEQFF
TRBD1,TRBJ1-2,TRBV7-2,CASSWGQGTSYGYTF
.,TRBJ2-7,TRBV2,CASSDRHQGDYEQYF
TRBD2,TRBJ2-5,TRBV30,CAGQGLAGVETQYF
.,TRBJ1-5,TRBV27,CASSPRVPYSNQPQHF
.,TRBJ2-5,TRBV6-5,CASSLFGSSETQYF
.,TRBJ2-7,TRBV2,CASSSGASYEQYF
.,TRBJ1-4,TRBV7-9,CASSWGEVTNEKLFF
TRBD1,TRBJ1-1,TRBV6-1,CASSEVRDRPAFF
.,TRBJ1-1,TRBV18,CASSQGTNTEAFF
.,TRBJ2-2,TRBV18,CASSPGSGTGELFF
.,TRBJ2-1,TRBV5-1,CASSLGAESSYNEQFF